A selection of T cell receptor beta chains follows, all from one sample in a study of control samples from healthy donors and cancer patients. Here immunoSEQ multiplex PCR was the method, and the copy in TCRdb shows in-frame clones only, minus some. Of tens of thousands of clones in the sample, 80% to 90% were seen once. Sequencing was performed on PBMCs. Receptor source: a woman between 55 and 75 years old with head and neck cancer. Both conserved end residues are part of each CDR3. Each record gives: CDR3 length, J gene, clone size, D gene, V gene, CDR3 protein, CDR3 DNA. A D gene is named only where the DNA matches it firmly. Size is stated for part of the rows, as once, few or many counts, or as a class when the clone is expanded.

cdr3_length: 15; j_call: TRBJ2-7; clone_size: .; d_call: TRBD1; v_call: TRBV27; cdr3_aa: CASSLGQGAYYEQYF; cdr3_nt: TGTGCCAGCAGTCTCGGACAGGGGGCTTATTACGAGCAGTACTTC
cdr3_length: 19; j_call: TRBJ1-5; clone_size: .; d_call: .; v_call: TRBV12-5; cdr3_aa: CASGLFPKDRTGFNQPQHF; cdr3_nt: TGTGCTAGTGGTTTGTTTCCGAAAGATCGGACGGGCTTCAATCAGCCCCAGCATTTT
cdr3_length: 14; j_call: TRBJ2-5; clone_size: .; d_call: .; v_call: TRBV7-9; cdr3_aa: CASSLSLLQETQYF; cdr3_nt: TGTGCCAGCAGCTTAAGCCTATTACAAGAGACCCAGTACTTC
cdr3_length: 15; j_call: TRBJ2-1; clone_size: .; d_call: TRBD1; v_call: TRBV4-3; cdr3_aa: CASSRDPGQGYEQFF; cdr3_nt: TGCGCCAGCAGCCGAGACCCGGGACAGGGCTATGAGCAGTTCTTC
cdr3_length: 15; j_call: TRBJ2-2; clone_size: .; d_call: .; v_call: TRBV6-5; cdr3_aa: CASSYSLDGRPELFF; cdr3_nt: TGTGCCAGCAGTTACTCTTTGGACGGCCGGCCGGAGCTGTTTTTT
cdr3_length: 17; j_call: TRBJ2-1; clone_size: .; d_call: .; v_call: TRBV5-4; cdr3_aa: CASSLGGWGAGYNEQFF; cdr3_nt: TGTGCCAGCAGCTTGGGAGGTTGGGGGGCTGGCTACAATGAGCAGTTCTTC
cdr3_length: 14; j_call: TRBJ2-1; clone_size: .; d_call: TRBD2; v_call: TRBV11-3; cdr3_aa: CASKAGGSYNEQFF; cdr3_nt: TGTGCCAGCAAAGCGGGAGGTTCCTACAATGAGCAGTTCTTC
cdr3_length: 17; j_call: TRBJ2-1; clone_size: .; d_call: TRBD2; v_call: TRBV7-6; cdr3_aa: CASSPRTSGSLANEQFF; cdr3_nt: TGTGCCAGCAGCCCAAGGACTAGCGGGAGTTTGGCAAATGAGCAGTTCTTC
cdr3_length: 19; j_call: TRBJ2-7; clone_size: .; d_call: TRBD2; v_call: TRBV30; cdr3_aa: CAWSYSWRTSGRLSHEQYF; cdr3_nt: TGTGCCTGGAGTTACTCATGGAGGACTAGCGGGAGGCTCTCCCACGAGCAGTACTTC
cdr3_length: 18; j_call: TRBJ1-5; clone_size: .; d_call: TRBD1; v_call: TRBV3-1/TRBV3-2; cdr3_aa: CASSQEDQGADGGQPQHF; cdr3_nt: TGTGCCAGCAGCCAAGAAGACCAGGGGGCGGATGGTGGTCAGCCCCAGCATTTT
cdr3_length: 20; j_call: TRBJ2-1; clone_size: .; d_call: TRBD1; v_call: TRBV24-1; cdr3_aa: CATSDYRGHERVSSYNEQFF; cdr3_nt: TGTGCCACCAGTGACTACAGGGGGCACGAGCGGGTTTCCTCCTACAATGAGCAGTTCTTC
cdr3_length: 13; j_call: TRBJ1-1; clone_size: .; d_call: .; v_call: TRBV7-2; cdr3_aa: CASSLSFLSGAFF; cdr3_nt: TGTGCCAGCAGCTTATCCTTTTTGTCGGGAGCTTTCTTT
cdr3_length: 13; j_call: TRBJ2-3; clone_size: few; d_call: .; v_call: TRBV4-1; cdr3_aa: CASSQERTDTQYF; cdr3_nt: TGCGCCAGCAGCCAAGAGCGCACAGATACGCAGTATTTT
cdr3_length: 14; j_call: TRBJ1-6; clone_size: .; d_call: TRBD1; v_call: TRBV28; cdr3_aa: CASSEGTGNIKGHF; cdr3_nt: TGTGCCAGCAGTGAGGGGACAGGGAACATCAAAGGCCACTTT
cdr3_length: 14; j_call: TRBJ2-7; clone_size: .; d_call: .; v_call: TRBV3-1/TRBV3-2; cdr3_aa: CASSQAPQVYEQYF; cdr3_nt: TGTGCCAGCAGCCAAGCTCCCCAGGTTTACGAGCAGTACTTC
cdr3_length: 15; j_call: TRBJ1-3; clone_size: .; d_call: .; v_call: TRBV28; cdr3_aa: CASSPGDSSGNTIYF; cdr3_nt: TGTGCCAGCAGTCCAGGAGACAGCTCTGGAAACACCATATATTTT
cdr3_length: 18; j_call: TRBJ2-1; clone_size: .; d_call: .; v_call: TRBV7-3; cdr3_aa: CASSLLGSGAGDYNEQFF; cdr3_nt: TGTGCCAGCAGCTTATTAGGTTCTGGGGCAGGGGACTACAATGAGCAGTTCTTC
cdr3_length: 14; j_call: TRBJ2-1; clone_size: .; d_call: .; v_call: TRBV2; cdr3_aa: CASSVGRGGNEQFF; cdr3_nt: TGTGCCAGCAGTGTTGGTAGGGGGGGGAATGAGCAGTTCTTC